What follows is one TCR beta chain and its context. Trimming took 8 bases from V and 7 from J; bases not matched to a gene: 9. The CDR3 sequence is 15 residues long. Germline V gives CDR1 MNHEY, CDR2 SVGAGI. This entry comes from a study of CD8+ T cells in alopecia areata. About the research overall: Treated individuals took tofacitinib by mouth, 5 to 10 mg twice daily.

RNA was extracted and reverse transcribed into cDNA as the sequencing template. The data were produced by immunoSEQ multiplex PCR, yet TCRdb's version contains in-frame clones alone and is incomplete. The profile covers under 300,000 clones, with 67% appearing a single time and around 1.2% taken by the ten largest. The material sequenced was CD4+ T cells sorted from blood, taken at week 0. The chain joins TRBV6-5 to TRBJ1-4, with 11 bases fitting TRBD1. The receptor was derived from a human donor with alopecia areata. DNA for the CDR3: TGTGCCAGCCGGACAGGGGGCGGTGGGAGTGAAAAACTGTTTTTT. Protein sequence: CASRTGGGGSEKLFF.